A single sample is the source of the 9 T cell receptor beta chains below, sequenced in a study of T cells after yellow fever vaccination. Each CDR3 protein is one row after TCRdb ran MiXCR on the 5' RACE reads. This sample has 400,000 to 650,000 distinct CDR3 sequences, with just over 20% found just once. The sample consisted of PBMCs, taken 20 to 25 days after the first yellow fever vaccination. The receptor set was obtained from a man aged 18-30 years who received the YFV17D yellow fever vaccine.

This clonotype has a handful of counts. The chain combines TRBV5-6 with TRBJ1-4; 7 bases agree with TRBD1. In germline, CDR1 is SGHDT, CDR2 YYEEEE. Germline trimming cut 5 bases from V and 4 bases from J; bases unmatched to any gene: 8. CDR3 length: 15 amino acids. This CDR3 reads CASSFRTGYNEKLFF. The CDR3 bases are TGTGCCAGCAGTTTCCGGACAGGATATAATGAAAAACTGTTTTTT.

This chain connects TRBV7-8 to TRBJ2-7, with D perhaps matching TRBD1 or TRBD2 (5 bases each). CDR1 SGHVS and CDR2 FQNEAQ come from the germline V gene. Trimming took 1 base from V and 2 from J, leaving 9 bases between them. The CDR3 spans 14 residues. The CDR3 coding sequence is TGTGCCAGCAGCTTAGGAGGGGCTACCTACGAGCAGTACTTC. Translated: CASSLGGATYEQYF.

This clonotype occurred many times. The V gene is TRBV21-1, the J gene TRBJ1-5; the D call TRBD1 from the table was never checked on the DNA. TRBV21-1 constitutes a pseudogene. The CDR3 covers 19 residues. The CDR3 sequence: CASSKKNGATGGSNQPQHF. The CDR3 nucleotides are TGTGCCAGCAGCAAAAAAAACGGGGCCACAGGGGGCAGCAATCAGCCCCAGCATTTT.

This clonotype turned up a few times. This rearrangement joins TRBV2 to TRBJ2-1; 11 bases map to TRBD2. The junction had 7 bases not matched to a gene; V was cut back by 6 bases and J by 9 bases. CDR3 length: 14 amino acids. Germline V gene data show CDR1 as SNHLY and CDR2 as FYNNEI. The CDR3, as DNA: TGTGCCAGCAGATTCACTAGCGGGGGCGGTGAGCAGTTCTTC. Encoded protein: CASRFTSGGGEQFF.

A few counts support this clonotype. The chain recombines TRBV7-2 with TRBJ2-1; TRBD2 is a possible D gene (6 bases). Germline V gene sequence: CDR1 SGHTA, CDR2 FQGNSA. The CDR3 spans 15 residues. The V gene lost 5 bases and the J gene lost 4 bases, with 15 bases spanning the gap. In DNA, the CDR3 is TGTGCCAGCAGCACCGGGACTTGGGCATACAATGAGCAGTTCTTC. Amino acids: CASSTGTWAYNEQFF.

This clonotype was counted between two and nine times. The chain couples TRBV15 to TRBJ2-7; D not certain. Germline loops: CDR1 LNHNV, CDR2 YYDKDF (reference sequence). V was pared by 2 bases and J by 3 bases, with 8 bases between. The CDR3 consists of 13 residues. CDR3 nucleotides: TGTGCCACCAGCAGATCGCTTGGCTACGAGCAGTACTTC. Protein: CATSRSLGYEQYF.

V and J are TRBV5-4 and TRBJ2-3, with D unclear. Germline assignment: CDR1 SGHNT and CDR2 YYREEE (reference sequence). Trimming pared 3 bases from V and 1 base from J, leaving 9 bases between. There are 14 residues in the CDR3. CDR3 sequence: CASSWVVGTDTQYF. CDR3 coding DNA: TGTGCCAGCAGCTGGGTAGTCGGCACAGATACGCAGTATTTT.

This chain connects TRBV9 to TRBJ2-7; possibly TRBD1 or TRBD2 for D (5 bases each). The V and J ends lost 0 bases and 0 bases respectively, with 7 bases between them. Germline CDR1 SGDLS, CDR2 YYNGEE. This CDR3 region has 14 residues. In DNA form, the CDR3 reads TGTGCCAGCAGCGTAGCGGGGACCTCCTACGAGCAGTACTTC. It encodes CASSVAGTSYEQYF.

The J gene is TRBJ1-1, the V gene TRBV6-1; TRBD1 aligns across 8 bases. The CDR3 contains 14 residues. The ends lost 4 bases at V and 3 bases at J; junction bases unmatched: 4. Germline V lookup: CDR1 MNHNS, CDR2 SASEGT. The CDR3 reads CASSARQGYTEAFF. CDR3 DNA sequence: TGTGCCAGCAGTGCCCGACAGGGGTACACTGAAGCTTTCTTT.